A selection of T cell receptor beta chains follows, all from one sample in a study of Ad26.COV2.S vaccination and SARS-CoV-2 variants. Only in-frame clones appear in the TCRdb table, and some are missing; sequencing was by immunoSEQ multiplex PCR. The sample includes roughly 400,000 clones, about 90% of them seen just once. The input for sequencing was peripheral blood, taken in a trial of Ad26.COV2.S vaccine versus placebo. These receptors were obtained from a person aged 18 to 59 who received the Ad26.COV2.S COVID-19 vaccine or a placebo. Both conserved end residues are part of each CDR3. Fields, in order: CDR3 DNA, CDR3 protein, clone size, V gene, CDR3 length, J gene, D gene. The D gene is left open where the match is weak. Not all rows give a size; the values are once, few, many and, for expanded clones, a class.

cdr3_nt: TGTGCCAGCAGCCTCGCCAGGGACAGGGGTGGCTACACCTTC; cdr3_aa: CASSLARDRGGYTF; clone_size: -; v_call: TRBV7-9; cdr3_length: 14; j_call: TRBJ1-2; d_call: TRBD1
cdr3_nt: TGTGCCAGCCTACAGGGGGCCACAGGCTACACCTTC; cdr3_aa: CASLQGATGYTF; clone_size: -; v_call: TRBV2; cdr3_length: 12; j_call: TRBJ1-2; d_call: TRBD1
cdr3_nt: TGTGCCAGCAGCCGGGACAGGGGGCCCCCTACCTACGAGCAGTACTTC; cdr3_aa: CASSRDRGPPTYEQYF; clone_size: -; v_call: TRBV6-2/TRBV6-3; cdr3_length: 16; j_call: TRBJ2-7; d_call: TRBD1
cdr3_nt: TGTGCCAGCAGCGCCTGGGACAGGGGGCGAGAAAAACTGTTTTTT; cdr3_aa: CASSAWDRGREKLFF; clone_size: -; v_call: TRBV14; cdr3_length: 15; j_call: TRBJ1-4; d_call: TRBD1
cdr3_nt: TGTGCCAGCAGCTTAGGGTCACAGGGTTCTGTCTATGGCTACACCTTC; cdr3_aa: CASSLGSQGSVYGYTF; clone_size: once; v_call: TRBV7-6; cdr3_length: 16; j_call: TRBJ1-2; d_call: -
cdr3_nt: TGTGCCAGCCGGGACTCTGGAAACACCATATATTTT; cdr3_aa: CASRDSGNTIYF; clone_size: -; v_call: TRBV25-1; cdr3_length: 12; j_call: TRBJ1-3; d_call: -
cdr3_nt: TGTGCCAGCAGTGGAATGGGGTGGCTTAGCAATCAGCCCCAGCATTTT; cdr3_aa: CASSGMGWLSNQPQHF; clone_size: -; v_call: TRBV2; cdr3_length: 16; j_call: TRBJ1-5; d_call: -
cdr3_nt: TGCAGTGCTAATGAGGGAGGCTCCTTTAATTCACCCCTCCACTTT; cdr3_aa: CSANEGGSFNSPLHF; clone_size: -; v_call: TRBV20-1; cdr3_length: 15; j_call: TRBJ1-6; d_call: -
cdr3_nt: TGTGCCAGCAGCTTGTTGTCAGGCGATGGATCACCCCTCCACTTT; cdr3_aa: CASSLLSGDGSPLHF; clone_size: few; v_call: TRBV5-4; cdr3_length: 15; j_call: TRBJ1-6; d_call: -
cdr3_nt: TGCGCCAGCGCTACGGACCTCGCAGGACCGCATGAGCAGTTCTTC; cdr3_aa: CASATDLAGPHEQFF; clone_size: once; v_call: TRBV5-1; cdr3_length: 15; j_call: TRBJ2-1; d_call: -
cdr3_nt: TGTGCCAGCAGGGCAAGGGTTTCTGAGACCCAGTACTTC; cdr3_aa: CASRARVSETQYF; clone_size: -; v_call: TRBV2; cdr3_length: 13; j_call: TRBJ2-5; d_call: -
cdr3_nt: TGCAGTGCCCGGGTAGACGAGCAGTACTTC; cdr3_aa: CSARVDEQYF; clone_size: -; v_call: TRBV20-1; cdr3_length: 10; j_call: TRBJ2-7; d_call: -
cdr3_nt: TGTGCCAGCAGTGGCTTGGCGGGCGCCTCCTACAATGAGCAGTTCTTC; cdr3_aa: CASSGLAGASYNEQFF; clone_size: -; v_call: TRBV28; cdr3_length: 16; j_call: TRBJ2-1; d_call: -
cdr3_nt: TGTGCCAGCAGCTTACAGGGGCCGAACACTGAAGCTTTCTTT; cdr3_aa: CASSLQGPNTEAFF; clone_size: -; v_call: TRBV5-5; cdr3_length: 14; j_call: TRBJ1-1; d_call: TRBD1
cdr3_nt: TGCGCCAGCAGCGACGGTCTGAACACTGAAGCTTTCTTT; cdr3_aa: CASSDGLNTEAFF; clone_size: -; v_call: TRBV4-1; cdr3_length: 13; j_call: TRBJ1-1; d_call: -
cdr3_nt: TGTGCCAGCAGTTCGGTCCTGGGACAGGGGCTCGAGGAGACCCAGTACTTC; cdr3_aa: CASSSVLGQGLEETQYF; clone_size: -; v_call: TRBV11-2; cdr3_length: 17; j_call: TRBJ2-5; d_call: TRBD1
cdr3_nt: TGTGCCAGCAGTTACTCGGGCGGGACAGGGTCCTACGAGCAGTACTTC; cdr3_aa: CASSYSGGTGSYEQYF; clone_size: -; v_call: TRBV6-5; cdr3_length: 16; j_call: TRBJ2-7; d_call: TRBD1
cdr3_nt: TGTGCCACCAGTGACCCGAAAATGGACAGGAACACCGGGGAGCTGTTTTTT; cdr3_aa: CATSDPKMDRNTGELFF; clone_size: -; v_call: TRBV24-1; cdr3_length: 17; j_call: TRBJ2-2; d_call: -
cdr3_nt: TGTGCCTGGAGTCCTACCCCTAGCGGCAGCTCCTACGAGCAGTACTTC; cdr3_aa: CAWSPTPSGSSYEQYF; clone_size: once; v_call: TRBV30; cdr3_length: 16; j_call: TRBJ2-7; d_call: TRBD2
cdr3_nt: TGCGCCAGCAGCCATCGGGACACCGACTACGAGCAGTACTTC; cdr3_aa: CASSHRDTDYEQYF; clone_size: -; v_call: TRBV4-3; cdr3_length: 14; j_call: TRBJ2-7; d_call: -
cdr3_nt: TGTGCCAGCAGCTTGGAGACAGGTTTTCGTTCACCCCTCCACTTT; cdr3_aa: CASSLETGFRSPLHF; clone_size: -; v_call: TRBV5-6; cdr3_length: 15; j_call: TRBJ1-6; d_call: -
cdr3_nt: TGTGCCAGCAGCGAGGGGAGCTCCTACGAGCAGTACTTC; cdr3_aa: CASSEGSSYEQYF; clone_size: -; v_call: TRBV9; cdr3_length: 13; j_call: TRBJ2-7; d_call: -
cdr3_nt: TGTGCCAGCAGCGTGAGACTAGCGGAAAATGAGCAGTTCTTC; cdr3_aa: CASSVRLAENEQFF; clone_size: few; v_call: TRBV9; cdr3_length: 14; j_call: TRBJ2-1; d_call: TRBD2
cdr3_nt: TGTGCCAGCACCATTTACAGGGCTAGTCAGCCCCAGCATTTT; cdr3_aa: CASTIYRASQPQHF; clone_size: -; v_call: TRBV27; cdr3_length: 14; j_call: TRBJ1-5; d_call: -
cdr3_nt: TGTGCCAGCAGAGAGCCCGGGGACACTGAAGCTTTCTTT; cdr3_aa: CASREPGDTEAFF; clone_size: once; v_call: TRBV28; cdr3_length: 13; j_call: TRBJ1-1; d_call: -
cdr3_nt: TGTGCCAGCAGTATTAGCGGGGCGAACACCGGGGAGCTGTTTTTT; cdr3_aa: CASSISGANTGELFF; clone_size: -; v_call: TRBV6-5; cdr3_length: 15; j_call: TRBJ2-2; d_call: TRBD2
cdr3_nt: TGCGCCAGCAGACGGGACAGGGACACCGGGGAGCTGTTTTTT; cdr3_aa: CASRRDRDTGELFF; clone_size: -; v_call: TRBV10-1; cdr3_length: 14; j_call: TRBJ2-2; d_call: TRBD1
cdr3_nt: TGTGCCAGTAACGCCAGGGCTTTT; cdr3_aa: CASNARAF; clone_size: -; v_call: TRBV19; cdr3_length: 8; j_call: TRBJ1-4; d_call: -
cdr3_nt: TGTGCCAGCAGTCTACTAGCGGGGGGCCACAATGAGCAGTTCTTC; cdr3_aa: CASSLLAGGHNEQFF; clone_size: -; v_call: TRBV6-2/TRBV6-3; cdr3_length: 15; j_call: TRBJ2-1; d_call: TRBD2
cdr3_nt: TGTGCCACCAGCAGTTGGGACAGCTACAATGAGCAGTTCTTC; cdr3_aa: CATSSWDSYNEQFF; clone_size: -; v_call: TRBV15; cdr3_length: 14; j_call: TRBJ2-1; d_call: TRBD1
cdr3_nt: TGCAGCGTCCGCCAAGCGGGGGGGATCTACAATGAGCAGTTCTTC; cdr3_aa: CSVRQAGGIYNEQFF; clone_size: -; v_call: TRBV29-1; cdr3_length: 15; j_call: TRBJ2-1; d_call: TRBD2
cdr3_nt: TGTGCCAGCAGCTTAGCGGGGCTCAACACAGATACGCAGTATTTT; cdr3_aa: CASSLAGLNTDTQYF; clone_size: -; v_call: TRBV11-2; cdr3_length: 15; j_call: TRBJ2-3; d_call: -
cdr3_nt: TGTGCCAGCTCAAATCGAAGGGCCTACAATGAGCAGTTCTTC; cdr3_aa: CASSNRRAYNEQFF; clone_size: -; v_call: TRBV27; cdr3_length: 14; j_call: TRBJ2-1; d_call: -
cdr3_nt: TGTGCCAGCTCACGCCGGACAGCCCTCTCCTACGAGCAGTACTTC; cdr3_aa: CASSRRTALSYEQYF; clone_size: -; v_call: TRBV6-5; cdr3_length: 15; j_call: TRBJ2-7; d_call: -
cdr3_nt: TGTGCCAGCAGCTTAGCCGGGACAGGGGACGAGCAGTACTTC; cdr3_aa: CASSLAGTGDEQYF; clone_size: -; v_call: TRBV7-2; cdr3_length: 14; j_call: TRBJ2-7; d_call: TRBD1
cdr3_nt: TGTGCCAGCAGCCCAGTTGGGGGGTATTATGGCTACACCTTC; cdr3_aa: CASSPVGGYYGYTF; clone_size: -; v_call: TRBV7-9; cdr3_length: 14; j_call: TRBJ1-2; d_call: -
cdr3_nt: TGTGCCAGCAGCTTAGCCCGGGGATCCTACAATGAGCAGTTCTTC; cdr3_aa: CASSLARGSYNEQFF; clone_size: -; v_call: TRBV7-2; cdr3_length: 15; j_call: TRBJ2-1; d_call: -
cdr3_nt: TGTGCCAGCAGCTTCGGCAGCACAGATACGCAGTATTTT; cdr3_aa: CASSFGSTDTQYF; clone_size: once; v_call: TRBV7-9; cdr3_length: 13; j_call: TRBJ2-3; d_call: -
cdr3_nt: TGTGCCAGCAGCTTATTAGCGGGAACCTACAATGAGCAGTTCTTC; cdr3_aa: CASSLLAGTYNEQFF; clone_size: -; v_call: TRBV7-8; cdr3_length: 15; j_call: TRBJ2-1; d_call: TRBD2
cdr3_nt: TGTGCCAGCCGAGGCCGAGGGGTAGATACGCAGTATTTT; cdr3_aa: CASRGRGVDTQYF; clone_size: -; v_call: TRBV19; cdr3_length: 13; j_call: TRBJ2-3; d_call: -
cdr3_nt: TGTGCCAGCAGCTTATTGGACGCGAATTCACCCCTCCACTTT; cdr3_aa: CASSLLDANSPLHF; clone_size: -; v_call: TRBV9; cdr3_length: 14; j_call: TRBJ1-6; d_call: -
cdr3_nt: TGTGCCAGCAGCTTAGAGTTGGGCGGGACAGTTTACACTATGAACACTGAAGCTTTCTTT; cdr3_aa: CASSLELGGTVYTMNTEAFF; clone_size: -; v_call: TRBV11-2; cdr3_length: 20; j_call: TRBJ1-1; d_call: TRBD1
cdr3_nt: TGTGCCAGCTCCCCAGGGGGGGCCAACGTCCTGACTTTC; cdr3_aa: CASSPGGANVLTF; clone_size: -; v_call: TRBV7-6; cdr3_length: 13; j_call: TRBJ2-6; d_call: -